These 9 T cell receptor beta chains share one sample of origin, sequenced in a study of vaccination effects on CD4 cells after COVID-19. These TCRs' antigens remain unknown. The assay was immunoSEQ multiplex PCR, and TCRdb's table has in-frame clones only and misses some. The sample has 70,000 or so clones, roughly 73% seen once. Cells that had been cultured for 9 to 10 days were the source of isolated CD4+ T cells. Of the BNT162b2 and mRNA-1273 vaccines, participants received two doses of one or the other. This material consisted of CD4+ T cells from PBMCs cultured without peptide, taken after COVID-19 vaccination. These receptor sequences come from a human donor who received a COVID-19 vaccine.

The genes are TRBV5-6 and TRBJ2-5; D call uncertain. Trimming took off 0 bases at V and 1 base at J, with 10 bases between the two ends. The germline CDR1 and CDR2 sequences are SGHDT and YYEEEE. There are 15 residues in the CDR3. The CDR3 here is CASSLDPRSQETQYF. The DNA of the CDR3 is TGTGCCAGCAGCTTGGACCCCCGGTCCCAAGAGACCCAGTACTTC.

The chain recombines TRBV7-3 with TRBJ2-5; no reliable D call. There are 13 residues in the CDR3. The V and J ends lost 4 bases and 1 base respectively, with 7 bases between them. Per germline, CDR1 SGHTA and CDR2 FQGTGA. The DNA of the CDR3 is TGTGCCAGCAGCTCGACGATCCAAGAGACCCAGTACTTC. Its translation: CASSSTIQETQYF.

The gene calls are TRBV6-4 and TRBJ2-7; TRBD2 agrees at 9 bases. CDR3 length: 15 residues. V lost 5 bases and J lost 2; bases outside the gene matches: 7. Germline V gene data show CDR1 as MRHNA and CDR2 as SNTAGT. The chain's CDR3 is CASSNNSGGTYEQYV. The CDR3, as DNA: TGTGCCAGCAGTAATAATAGCGGGGGAACCTACGAGCAGTACGTC.

The chain links TRBV12-3 or TRBV12-4 to TRBJ1-5; 9 bases match TRBD1. The junction had 5 bases not matched to a gene; V was cut back by 6 bases and J by 8 bases. There are 13 residues in the CDR3. CDR3 residues: CASSRTGEKPQHF. The DNA of the CDR3 is TGTGCCAGCAGCCGGACAGGGGAGAAGCCCCAGCATTTT.

There are a few counts of this clone. J is TRBJ1-3 and V is TRBV25-1, with TRBD1 matching 7 bases. CDR1 and CDR2 from the germline V gene are MGHDK and SYGVNS. Trimming took 4 bases from V and 5 from J; bases not matched to a gene: 5. The CDR3 is 14 amino acids. The CDR3, as DNA: TGTGCCAGCAGTGTCCGGGACAGCAGAAACACCATATATTTT. Translation: CASSVRDSRNTIYF.

The J gene is TRBJ1-1, the V gene TRBV18; possible D gene TRBD1, 6 bases. Trimming removed 3 bases from V and 1 base from J, with 9 bases in between. Looked up from germline, CDR1 is KGHSH and CDR2 is LQKENI. The CDR3 runs to 14 residues. The CDR3 protein is CASSPGHQNTEAFF. The CDR3 DNA reads as TGTGCCAGCTCACCGGGACACCAGAACACTGAAGCTTTCTTT.

Turning to this clone: The junction shows a germline mismatch at one end, possibly a read error. Other DNA sequences in the sample encode the same CDR3. V gene TRBV28 combines with J gene TRBJ1-5; no definite D call. CDR3 length equals 15 residues. Germline V gives CDR1 MDHEN, CDR2 SYDVKM. The CDR3 DNA is TGTGCTAGCAGTTTAAATTCGGGTAGCAATCAGCCCCAGCATTTT. This gives the protein CASSLNSGSNQPQHF.

The chain couples TRBV14 to TRBJ2-5; 10 nucleotides agree with TRBD1. Trimming removed 4 bases from V and 2 bases from J; junction bases left unmatched: 19. Germline V gives CDR1 SGHDN, CDR2 FVKESK. CDR3 size: 20 residues. The chain's CDR3 is CASSLTASDRGYRPQETQYF. As DNA, the CDR3 is TGTGCCAGCAGCCTTACAGCCTCGGACAGGGGGTATCGTCCGCAAGAGACCCAGTACTTC.

This clone has a handful of counts. The chain has TRBV2 and TRBJ1-5; 9 bases agree with TRBD1. CDR1 SNHLY and CDR2 FYNNEI come from the germline V gene. Trimming took 6 bases from V and 4 from J; bases not matched to a gene: 1. The CDR3 is made up of 13 amino acids. In nucleotides, the CDR3 is TGTGCCAGCAGGGGACAGGGAAATCAGCCCCAGCATTTT. This gives the protein CASRGQGNQPQHF.